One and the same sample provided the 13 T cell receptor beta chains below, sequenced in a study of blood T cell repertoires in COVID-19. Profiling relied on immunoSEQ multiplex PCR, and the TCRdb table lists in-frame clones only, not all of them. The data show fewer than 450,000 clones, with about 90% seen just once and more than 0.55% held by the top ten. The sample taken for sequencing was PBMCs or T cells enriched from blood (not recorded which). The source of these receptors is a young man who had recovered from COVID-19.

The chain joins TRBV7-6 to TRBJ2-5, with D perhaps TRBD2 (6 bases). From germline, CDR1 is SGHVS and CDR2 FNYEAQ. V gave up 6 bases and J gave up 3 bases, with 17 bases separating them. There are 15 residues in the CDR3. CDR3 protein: CASSPRLGTEETQYF. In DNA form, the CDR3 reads TGTGCCAGCAGTCCTAGACTAGGCACCGAAGAGACCCAGTACTTC.

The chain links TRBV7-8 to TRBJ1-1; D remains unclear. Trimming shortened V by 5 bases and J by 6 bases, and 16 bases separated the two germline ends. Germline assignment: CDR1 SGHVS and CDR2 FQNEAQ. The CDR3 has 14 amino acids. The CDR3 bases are TGTGCCAGCAGCAGCCTAACTAGGATATCTGAAGCTTTCTTT. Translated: CASSSLTRISEAFF.

CDR3 in amino acids: CASSIGLAGAEQYF. In nucleotides, the CDR3 is TGTGCCAGTAGTATTGGACTAGCGGGAGCCGAGCAGTACTTC. The rearrangement joins TRBV19 to TRBJ2-7, with 13 bases identical to TRBD2. The trim removed 3 bases at V and 6 bases at J, leaving 2 bases unmatched. Germline V gene lookup returns CDR1 LNHDA and CDR2 SQIVND (reference sequence). The CDR3 contains 14 residues.

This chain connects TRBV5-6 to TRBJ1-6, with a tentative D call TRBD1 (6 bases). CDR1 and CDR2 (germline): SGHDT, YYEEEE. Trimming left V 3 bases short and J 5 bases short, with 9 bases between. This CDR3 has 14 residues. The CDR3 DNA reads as TGTGCCAGCAGCTCGGACAGCAATAATTCACCCCTCCACTTT. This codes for CASSSDSNNSPLHF.

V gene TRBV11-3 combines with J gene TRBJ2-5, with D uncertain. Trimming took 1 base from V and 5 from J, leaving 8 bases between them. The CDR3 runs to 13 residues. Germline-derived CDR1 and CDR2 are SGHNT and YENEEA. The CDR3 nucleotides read TGTGCCAGCAGCTTAGTGAGTACGGAGACCCAGTACTTC. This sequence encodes CASSLVSTETQYF.

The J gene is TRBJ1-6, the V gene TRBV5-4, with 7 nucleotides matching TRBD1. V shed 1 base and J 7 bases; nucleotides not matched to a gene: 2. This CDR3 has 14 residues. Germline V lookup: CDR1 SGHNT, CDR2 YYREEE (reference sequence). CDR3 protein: CASSLPGGNSPLHF. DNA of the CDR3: TGTGCCAGCAGCTTGCCAGGGGGAAATTCACCCCTCCACTTT.

In nucleotides, the CDR3 is TGTGCCAGCACCGAGACAGGGGTGGGTGGCTACACCTTC. This encodes CASTETGVGGYTF. V usage is TRBV12-3 or TRBV12-4 and J usage is TRBJ1-2; TRBD1 agrees at 8 bases. With V trimmed by 7 bases and J by 7 bases, 8 bases remained unmatched. This CDR3 region has 13 residues.

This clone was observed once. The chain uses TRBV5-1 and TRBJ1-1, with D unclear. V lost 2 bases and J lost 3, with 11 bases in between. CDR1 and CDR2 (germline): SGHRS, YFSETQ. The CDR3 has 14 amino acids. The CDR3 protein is CASSLDTVYTEAFF. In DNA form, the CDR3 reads TGCGCCAGCAGCTTAGACACGGTGTACACTGAAGCTTTCTTT.

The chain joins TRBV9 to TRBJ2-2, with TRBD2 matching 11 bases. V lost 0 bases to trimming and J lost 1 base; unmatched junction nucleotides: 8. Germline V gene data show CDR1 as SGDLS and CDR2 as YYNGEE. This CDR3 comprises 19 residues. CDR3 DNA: TGTGCCAGCAGCGTAGTCGGTAGCGGGAGGGCCGGGAACACCGGGGAGCTGTTTTTT. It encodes CASSVVGSGRAGNTGELFF.

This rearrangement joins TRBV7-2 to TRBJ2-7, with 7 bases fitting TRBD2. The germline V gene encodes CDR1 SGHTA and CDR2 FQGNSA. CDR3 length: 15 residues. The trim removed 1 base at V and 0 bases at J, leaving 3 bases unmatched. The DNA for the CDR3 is TGTGCCAGCAGCTTAGGGCGGGGGTACTCCTACGAGCAGTACTTC. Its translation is CASSLGRGYSYEQYF.

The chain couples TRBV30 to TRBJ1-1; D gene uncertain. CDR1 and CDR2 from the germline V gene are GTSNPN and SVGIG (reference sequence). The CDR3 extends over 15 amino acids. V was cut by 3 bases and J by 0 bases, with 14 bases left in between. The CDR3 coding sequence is TGTGCCTGGAGACTCCCGAGGGCTATGAACACTGAAGCTTTCTTT. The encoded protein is CAWRLPRAMNTEAFF.

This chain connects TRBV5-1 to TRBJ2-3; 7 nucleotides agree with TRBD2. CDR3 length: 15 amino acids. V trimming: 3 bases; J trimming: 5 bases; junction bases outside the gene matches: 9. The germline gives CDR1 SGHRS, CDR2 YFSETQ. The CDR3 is CASSSTSESIDTQYF. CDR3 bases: TGCGCCAGCAGCTCCACTAGCGAATCAATAGATACGCAGTATTTT.

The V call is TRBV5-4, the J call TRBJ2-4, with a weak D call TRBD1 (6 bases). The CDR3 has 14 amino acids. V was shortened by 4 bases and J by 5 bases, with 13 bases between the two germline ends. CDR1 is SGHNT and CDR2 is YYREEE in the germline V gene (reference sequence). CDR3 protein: CASSRQGLENIQYF. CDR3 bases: TGTGCCAGCAGCCGCCAGGGGTTGGAAAACATTCAGTACTTC.